This T cell receptor beta chain was retrieved from a study of T cells in Graves' hyperthyroidism and ophthalmopathy. Study outcomes and limitations: Ophthalmopathy and stable hyperthyroidism were told apart by a 13 V-J model.

Template material for amplifying TCR beta CDR3 regions consisted of RNA transcripts. HTBI primers were used for first-round RT-PCR of the TCR CDR3. TCRdb called the multiplex PCR reads again in MiXCR, with one record for every CDR3 protein. The sample yields a few hundred thousand distinct CDR3 sequences, roughly 15% seen once. This clonotype appeared many times. The antigen is unknown. This CDR3 has 15 residues. Germline lookup yields CDR1 GTSNPN and CDR2 SVGIG (reference sequence). The V and J ends lost 0 bases and 3 bases, in that order; junction bases with no gene match: 5. This receptor was taken from a woman aged 18-29 years with Graves' ophthalmopathy. Sequencing used blood. The J gene is TRBJ2-5, the V gene TRBV30; 9 nucleotides line up with TRBD2. DNA for the CDR3: TGTGCCTGGAGTGTACGAGGGACTAGCAAAGAGACCCAGTACTTC. Translation: CAWSVRGTSKETQYF. The full variable domain, its missing parts supplied by reference TRBV30 and TRBJ2-5, is SQTIHQWPATLVQPVGSPLSLECTVEGTSNPNLYWYRQAAGRGLQLLFYSVGIGQISSEVPQNLSASRPQDRQFILSSKKLLLSDSGFYLCAWSVRGTSKETQYFGPGTRLLVL.